The 25 T cell receptor beta chains below all came from one sample that was sequenced in a study of low-dose radiotherapy and immunotherapy resistance in tumors. TRAV and TRBV primers primed cDNA for both TCRalpha and TCRbeta. TCRs were put through 15 to 25 PCR cycles of amplification with Phusion. A constant-region primer and the V-primer adapter served as the primer pair. Via MiXCR, TCRdb re-called the reads, giving one row per CDR3 protein. The table records around 13,000 distinct CDR3 sequences, roughly 60% of them present only once. These receptors originate from a human donor with advanced metastatic prostate, ovarian, gallbladder or colorectal cancer (not recorded which). This table probably holds off-target reads from a library built for another chain.

This rearrangement joins TRBV28 to TRBJ2-7; no definite D call. The V end was cut by 3 bases, the J end by 7 bases, with 16 bases between. Germline assignment: CDR1 MDHEN and CDR2 SYDVKM. The CDR3 sequence is 14 residues long. CDR3 nucleotides: TGTGCCAGCAGTTTGGATAGAGCGACGAGGGAGCAGTACTTC. This encodes CASSLDRATREQYF.

This chain joins TRBV10-3 and TRBJ2-1, with no clear D. Trimming stripped 6 bases from V and 8 bases from J, with 20 bases between. This CDR3 has 15 amino acids. The germline gives CDR1 ENHRY, CDR2 SYGVKD. The CDR3 protein is CAIRGRSLVDDEQFF. The CDR3 DNA is TGTGCCATCAGGGGTCGGTCGCTAGTGGACGATGAGCAGTTCTTC.

This clonotype was observed a handful of times. The chain carries TRBV11-2 and TRBJ2-6; 11 nucleotides align to TRBD2. Germline assignment: CDR1 SGHAT and CDR2 FQNNGV. Trimming removed 5 bases from V and 0 bases from J; junction bases left unmatched: 9. This CDR3 is built from 19 residues. Here the CDR3 reads CASSAPTSGITSGANVLTF. For the CDR3, the DNA is TGTGCCAGCAGCGCGCCGACTAGCGGGATTACCTCTGGGGCCAACGTCCTGACTTTC.

The rearrangement uses TRBV28 and TRBJ1-2; 7 bases map to TRBD1. The CDR3 is 14 residues long. The junction had 9 bases not matched to a gene; V was cut back by 5 bases and J by 6 bases. The germline V gene has CDR1 MDHEN and CDR2 SYDVKM. The chain's CDR3 is CASSPVDRTNGYTF. The CDR3 DNA reads TGTGCCAGCAGTCCCGTGGACAGGACCAATGGCTACACCTTC.

The V call is TRBV28, the J call TRBJ1-1; 10 bases map to TRBD1. CDR1 and CDR2 from the germline V gene are MDHEN and SYDVKM. The CDR3 runs 14 residues. The V segment lost 5 bases and the J segment 4 bases; nucleotides outside the gene matches: 4. The CDR3 reads CASSRQGAGTEAFF. The DNA for the CDR3 is TGTGCCAGCAGTAGACAGGGGGCGGGCACTGAAGCTTTCTTT.

The genes are TRBV28 and TRBJ2-3, with D uncertain. Germline assignment: CDR1 MDHEN and CDR2 SYDVKM. This CDR3 contains 14 residues. V was trimmed by 3 bases and J by 2 bases, leaving 9 bases between them. Here the CDR3 reads CASSLGRNTDTQYF. The CDR3 region has the DNA TGTGCCAGCAGTTTGGGCAGAAACACAGATACGCAGTATTTT.

This rearrangement joins TRBV19 to TRBJ1-1; the match to TRBD1 covers 8 bases. The CDR3 is made up of 14 amino acids. Germline trimming cut 4 bases from V and 11 bases from J; bases unmatched to any gene: 12. Germline CDR1 LNHDA, CDR2 SQIVND (reference sequence). CDR3 amino acids: CASSNRQGTGRAFF. The CDR3 DNA reads as TGTGCCAGTAGTAATCGACAGGGGACCGGACGGGCTTTCTTT.

The chain uses TRBV12-3 or TRBV12-4 and TRBJ2-1; 14 nucleotides agree with TRBD2. Trimming cost V 5 bases and J 4 bases; bases outside gene matches: 7. CDR3 size: 17 residues. The CDR3 loop reads CASSPTSGRAHYNEQFF. CDR3 DNA sequence: TGTGCCAGCAGTCCGACTAGCGGGAGGGCCCATTACAATGAGCAGTTCTTC.

The gene calls are TRBV29-1 and TRBJ2-7; 9 bases are shared with TRBD2. Germline loops: CDR1 SQVTM, CDR2 ANQGSEA. V lost 6 bases, J lost 4 bases, and 19 bases stayed unmatched. The CDR3 is 17 amino acids. The CDR3 sequence: CSVLPRGGSGSNYEQYF. The CDR3 DNA reads TGCAGCGTACTCCCCCGGGGGGGTAGCGGGAGCAATTACGAGCAGTACTTC.

The chain combines TRBV28 with TRBJ2-7; 9 bases are a match to TRBD1. The trim removed 2 bases at V and 5 bases at J, leaving 13 bases unmatched. Germline V gene sequence: CDR1 MDHEN, CDR2 SYDVKM. This CDR3 has 17 residues. The CDR3 coding sequence is TGTGCCAGCAGTTTACTGGTTTCGGACAGGGGTGATCACGAGCAGTACTTC. This sequence encodes CASSLLVSDRGDHEQYF.

CDR3 region: CASSQGLAGAATGNEQFF. The CDR3 DNA reads TGTGCCAGCAGCCAAGGCCTAGCGGGAGCCGCCACCGGCAATGAGCAGTTCTTC. This chain joins TRBV3-1 and TRBJ2-1; 10 bases match TRBD2. CDR1 is LGHDT, CDR2 YNNKEL, per germline (reference sequence). The trim removed 1 base at V and 6 bases at J, leaving 12 bases unmatched. This CDR3 is built from 18 residues.

The chain joins TRBV2 to TRBJ1-4; D perhaps matches TRBD1 (5 bases). Germline V gene lookup returns CDR1 SNHLY and CDR2 FYNNEI. CDR3 length: 15 amino acids. Trimming cost V 7 bases and J 3 bases, with 15 bases left between them. The CDR3 coding sequence is TGTGCCAGCACGCCAGGGCTAGTGGCTAATGAAAAACTGTTTTTT. Protein sequence: CASTPGLVANEKLFF. Filled out from reference TRBV2 and TRBJ1-4, the complete variable domain reads EPEVTQTPSHQVTQMGQEVILRCVPISNHLYFYWYRQILGQKVEFLVSFYNNEISEKSEIFDDQFSVERPDGSNFTLKIRSTKLEDSAMYFCASTPGLVANEKLFFGSGTQLSVL.

This clonotype was seen a few times. V usage is TRBV9 and J usage is TRBJ2-1; no clear D gene. This CDR3 has 15 amino acids. The germline V gene encodes CDR1 SGDLS and CDR2 YYNGEE. Trimming shortened V by 4 bases and J by 1 base, and 12 bases separated the two germline ends. CDR3 in amino acids: CASSRALESYNEQFF. Here the CDR3 DNA reads TGTGCCAGCAGCAGGGCGTTGGAATCCTACAATGAGCAGTTCTTC.

This chain joins TRBV20-1 and TRBJ2-7, with D unresolved. The V gene lost 3 bases and the J gene lost 5 bases, with 17 bases spanning the gap. The CDR3 sequence is 14 residues long. The germline V gene has CDR1 DFQATT and CDR2 SNEGSKA (reference sequence). CDR3 DNA sequence: TGCAGTGCTAGTCGCCAGAGAGACCTCCACGAGCAGTACTTC. Residues: CSASRQRDLHEQYF.

The V gene is TRBV7-2, the J gene TRBJ1-1; D call uncertain. From germline, CDR1 is SGHTA and CDR2 FQGNSA. Trimming pared 1 base from V and 1 base from J, leaving 4 bases between. This CDR3 is built from 13 residues. The CDR3 loop reads CASSLVENTEAFF. The DNA for the CDR3 is TGTGCCAGCAGCTTAGTTGAGAACACTGAAGCTTTCTTT.

A few counts support this clonotype. The J gene is TRBJ2-5, the V gene TRBV6-4; D gene uncertain. The CDR3 is 13 amino acids. Germline loops: CDR1 MRHNA, CDR2 SNTAGT. Trimming took off 5 bases at V and 3 bases at J, with 10 bases between the two ends. In DNA form, the CDR3 reads TGTGCCAGCAGTCAACGGGCGAAAGAGACCCAGTACTTC. Its translation is CASSQRAKETQYF.

The rearrangement uses TRBV15 and TRBJ1-3; 9 bases match TRBD1. J was trimmed by 4 bases and V by 1 base; bases with no gene match: 2. CDR1 is LNHNV, CDR2 YYDKDF, per germline (reference sequence). The CDR3 runs to 15 residues. The CDR3 DNA reads as TGTGCCACCAGCAGAGGTGGGACAGGGGGAAACACCATATATTTT. This gives the protein CATSRGGTGGNTIYF.

This clonotype was picked up a small number of times. The rearrangement uses TRBV7-2 and TRBJ1-1; D is undetermined. Germline assignment: CDR1 SGHTA and CDR2 FQGNSA. Trimming cost V 2 bases and J 1 base, with 5 bases left between them. The CDR3 totals 13 residues. The CDR3, as DNA: TGTGCCAGCAGCTTACAAAGGAACACTGAAGCTTTCTTT. As protein: CASSLQRNTEAFF.

V is TRBV20-1 and J is TRBJ2-1; D uncertain. The CDR3 totals 15 residues. V dropped 5 bases and J dropped 0 bases, with 14 bases sitting between them. Germline V lookup: CDR1 DFQATT, CDR2 SNEGSKA (reference sequence). In nucleotides, the CDR3 is TGCAGTGCTGCTCCAGCGTGGAGCTCCTACAATGAGCAGTTCTTC. This encodes CSAAPAWSSYNEQFF.

This chain links TRBV2 with TRBJ1-5; D unresolved. The germline CDR1 and CDR2 sequences are SNHLY and FYNNEI. The CDR3 spans 14 residues. V was clipped by 4 bases and J by 2 bases, with 9 bases between them. The CDR3 region has the DNA TGTGCCAGCAGTGGGGGTCAGGGCAATCAGCCCCAGCATTTT. This gives the protein CASSGGQGNQPQHF. Together with reference TRBV2 and TRBJ1-5, the CDR3 gives the full variable domain: EPEVTQTPSHQVTQMGQEVILRCVPISNHLYFYWYRQILGQKVEFLVSFYNNEISEKSEIFDDQFSVERPDGSNFTLKIRSTKLEDSAMYFCASSGGQGNQPQHFGDGTRLSIL.

The rearrangement uses TRBV6-2 or TRBV6-3 and TRBJ2-7; maybe TRBD1 (5 bases). The V and J ends lost 2 bases and 4 bases respectively, with 12 bases between them. The CDR3 is made up of 14 amino acids. Germline V gene data show CDR1 as MNHEY and CDR2 as SVGEGT. The CDR3 region is CASSYRGREYEQYF. CDR3 in DNA: TGTGCCAGCAGTTACAGGGGCAGAGAATACGAGCAGTACTTC.

V is TRBV12-3 or TRBV12-4 and J is TRBJ2-5; D uncertain. V lost 4 bases to trimming and J lost 0 bases, with 9 bases between them. This CDR3 region has 14 residues. CDR3 loop: CASSSLSYQETQYF. CDR3 coding DNA: TGTGCCAGCAGTTCCCTGTCCTACCAAGAGACCCAGTACTTC.

V and J are TRBV2 and TRBJ2-1; 7 nucleotides align to TRBD2. V dropped 6 bases and J dropped 4; count of bases not matched to a gene: 3. Germline assignment: CDR1 SNHLY and CDR2 FYNNEI. The CDR3 is 13 amino acids. This CDR3 reads CASSPGGYNEQFF. The DNA of the CDR3 is TGTGCCAGCAGCCCGGGAGGTTACAATGAGCAGTTCTTC.

V gene TRBV2 combines with J gene TRBJ2-7; 10 positions agree with TRBD1. Trimming at V came to 6 bases and at J to 4 bases, leaving 9 bases not matched to a gene. The germline gives CDR1 SNHLY, CDR2 FYNNEI. This CDR3 spans 15 amino acids. The CDR3 sequence: CASRSGTGVGYEQYF. The CDR3 DNA follows: TGTGCCAGCAGATCCGGGACAGGGGTGGGGTACGAGCAGTACTTC.

By frequency in the sample, this clonotype is medium-sized. The rearrangement uses TRBV6-1 and TRBJ2-7; D is possibly TRBD1 (5 bases). The V end lost 1 base, the J end lost 0 bases, and 10 bases lay between the germline ends. CDR3 length: 15 residues. Germline V gene lookup returns CDR1 MNHNS and CDR2 SASEGT. This CDR3 is CASSEGQGSSYEQYF. The CDR3 nucleotides are TGTGCCAGCAGTGAAGGTCAGGGCAGCTCCTACGAGCAGTACTTC.